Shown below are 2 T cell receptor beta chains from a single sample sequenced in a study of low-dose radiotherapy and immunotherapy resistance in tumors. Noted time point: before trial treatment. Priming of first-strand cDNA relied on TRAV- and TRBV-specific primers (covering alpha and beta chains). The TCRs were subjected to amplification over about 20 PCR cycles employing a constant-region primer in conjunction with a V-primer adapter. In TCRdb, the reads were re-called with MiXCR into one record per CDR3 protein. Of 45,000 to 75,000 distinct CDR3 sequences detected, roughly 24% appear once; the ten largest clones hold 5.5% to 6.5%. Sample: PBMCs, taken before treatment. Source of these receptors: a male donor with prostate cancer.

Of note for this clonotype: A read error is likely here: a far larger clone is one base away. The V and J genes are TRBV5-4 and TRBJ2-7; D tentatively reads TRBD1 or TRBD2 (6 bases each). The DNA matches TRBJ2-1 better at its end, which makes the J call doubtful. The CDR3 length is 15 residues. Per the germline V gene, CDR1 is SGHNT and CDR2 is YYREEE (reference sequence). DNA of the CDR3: TGTGCCAGCAGCTTGTTTCGGGGGCGGTACAATGAGCAGTTCTTC. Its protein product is CASSLFRGRYNEQFF.

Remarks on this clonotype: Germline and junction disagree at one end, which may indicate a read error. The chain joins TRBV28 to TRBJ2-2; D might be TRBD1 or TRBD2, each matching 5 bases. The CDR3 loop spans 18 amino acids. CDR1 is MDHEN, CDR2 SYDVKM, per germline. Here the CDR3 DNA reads TGTGCCACCAGTGACTCCCCGGGACGGCGCGAGGGCACCGGGGAGCTGTTTTTT. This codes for CATSDSPGRREGTGELFF.